A selection of T cell receptor beta chains follows, all from one sample in a study of technical replicates of blood from a few donors. The table came from immunoSEQ multiplex PCR; TCRdb's copy has only in-frame clones and leaves some out. The table lists some 96,000 clones, about 94% of them singletons. The sequenced sample consisted of T cells isolated from PBMCs. The receptor source for this set is a human donor in good health. The CDR3 runs from the conserved cysteine through the conserved F or W. The D gene is left open where the match is weak. Clone size is not always given. Where it is, it says once, few, many or a class for expanded clones.

V gene	clone size	CDR3 length	D gene	J gene	CDR3 DNA	CDR3 protein
TRBV6-5	.	16	.	TRBJ1-4	TGTGCCAGCAGTTACAGAACAGGGATAACTAATGAAAAACTGTTTTTT	CASSYRTGITNEKLFF
TRBV28	.	16	TRBD2	TRBJ2-5	TGTGCCAGCAGTGCCGGGACTAGCGGGAATCAGGAGACCCAGTACTTC	CASSAGTSGNQETQYF
TRBV10-3	.	11	.	TRBJ2-3	TGTGCCATCATCTACACAGATACGCAGTATTTT	CAIIYTDTQYF
TRBV27	.	14	.	TRBJ1-1	TGTGCCAGCAGTTTCGGACAGAAGAACACTGAAGCTTTCTTT	CASSFGQKNTEAFF
TRBV7-8	.	12	.	TRBJ2-5	TGTGCCAGCAGCTTTAGCTGGGAGACCCAGTACTTC	CASSFSWETQYF
TRBV5-1	.	15	.	TRBJ2-5	TGCGCCAGCAGCTTCAGGGAAACTACCCAAGAGACCCAGTACTTC	CASSFRETTQETQYF
TRBV6-1	once	13	TRBD2	TRBJ2-5	TGTGCCAGCAGTGCTAGCGGGAGAGAGACCCAGTACTTC	CASSASGRETQYF
TRBV19	.	19	TRBD2	TRBJ2-7	TGTGCCAGTAGCCCGAGTCCGGGACTAGCGGAGGGGAAAACCTACGAGCAGTACTTC	CASSPSPGLAEGKTYEQYF
TRBV4-1	.	14	TRBD1	TRBJ2-7	TGCGCCAGCAGTTGGACAGGGGGCGGGTACGAGCAGTACTTC	CASSWTGGGYEQYF
TRBV11-2	.	15	TRBD1	TRBJ1-4	TGTGCCAGCAGCCCCGGGGACAGGGTGGGTGAAAAACTGTTTTTT	CASSPGDRVGEKLFF
TRBV28	.	13	.	TRBJ1-2	TGTGCCAGCACTCCCCAGGGGAGCTATGGCTACACCTTC	CASTPQGSYGYTF
TRBV28	.	14	TRBD1	TRBJ2-7	TGTGCCAGCAGTTTATGGGACAGGGGGAAAGAGCAGTACTTC	CASSLWDRGKEQYF
TRBV4-2	.	16	.	TRBJ2-3	TGTGCCAGCAGCCAAGGTGGGGGGGCCGTGATTGATACGCAGTATTTT	CASSQGGGAVIDTQYF
TRBV6-5	.	15	TRBD1	TRBJ1-2	TGTGCCAGCAGTGGGGGGACAGACGAATTCTATGGCTACACCTTC	CASSGGTDEFYGYTF
TRBV7-9	.	14	.	TRBJ1-1	TGTGCCAGCAGGAAAGCAAACGAGGACACTGAAGCTTTCTTT	CASRKANEDTEAFF
TRBV5-1	.	14	.	TRBJ1-4	TGCGCCAGCAGCTTGGAGGGGGCTAATGAAAAACTGTTTTTT	CASSLEGANEKLFF
TRBV9	.	15	.	TRBJ1-2	TGTGCCAGCAGCGACGGTAACAGCATACCCTATGGCTACACCTTC	CASSDGNSIPYGYTF
TRBV7-6	.	15	TRBD2	TRBJ2-1	TGTGCCAGCAGGGCTAGCGGAGGCTCCTACAATGAGCAGTTCTTC	CASRASGGSYNEQFF
TRBV15	.	15	.	TRBJ1-2	TGTGCCACCAGCAGAGCGGCCAGGGCCTCCTATGGCTACACCTTC	CATSRAARASYGYTF
TRBV5-1	.	16	TRBD1	TRBJ2-1	TGCGCCAGCAGCTTGGCCTCAGGGGGTAGCTACAATGAGCAGTTCTTC	CASSLASGGSYNEQFF
TRBV30	.	13	.	TRBJ1-5	TGTGCCTGGAGTGCGACAGGATTTGAGCCCCAGCATTTT	CAWSATGFEPQHF
TRBV5-4	.	15	.	TRBJ2-3	TGTGCCAGCAGCTTAGAGGTTACTAGCACAGATACGCAGTATTTT	CASSLEVTSTDTQYF
TRBV6-6	.	15	TRBD1	TRBJ1-1	TGTGCCAGCTCGGACAGGGCTGCCATGAACACTGAAGCTTTCTTT	CASSDRAAMNTEAFF
TRBV9	once	15	TRBD2	TRBJ2-5	TGTGCCAGCAGCCCTCTCGGACTAGCAGGAGAGACCCAGTACTTC	CASSPLGLAGETQYF
TRBV28	.	14	.	TRBJ1-1	TGTGCCAGCAGACCGGAGACAGGGAACACTGAAGCTTTCTTT	CASRPETGNTEAFF
TRBV7-6	few	14	.	TRBJ1-1	TGTGCCAGCAGCTTAGCCGGGAGGAACACTGAAGCTTTCTTT	CASSLAGRNTEAFF
TRBV29-1	.	14	.	TRBJ1-1	TGCAGCCTTAGTCAGGGTAGAGAGAACACTGAAGCTTTCTTT	CSLSQGRENTEAFF
TRBV6-1	.	13	.	TRBJ1-2	TGTGCCGACCCGGGGGGGGTGGGCTATGGCTACACCTTC	CADPGGVGYGYTF
TRBV4-1	.	15	TRBD2	TRBJ2-3	TGCGCCAGCAGCCATCAGCGGGGGGACTCAGATACGCAGTATTTT	CASSHQRGDSDTQYF
TRBV6-5	.	15	TRBD2	TRBJ2-2	TGTGCCAGCAGCCTTACTAGCGGGGGGTCCGGGGAGCTGTTTTTT	CASSLTSGGSGELFF
TRBV14	.	14	.	TRBJ1-2	TGTGCCAGCAGCCAAGGGTCCAGCGGTCATGGCTACACCTTC	CASSQGSSGHGYTF
TRBV4-1	.	15	TRBD1	TRBJ2-7	TGCGCCAGCAAGACAGGGGTCGGATTATCCAACGAGCAGTACTTC	CASKTGVGLSNEQYF
TRBV5-1	.	13	.	TRBJ2-7	TGCGCCAGCAGCTTGGCTACGTACTACGAGCAGTACTTC	CASSLATYYEQYF
TRBV5-6	.	15	.	TRBJ1-6	TGTGCCAGCAGCAATACCAGGGGTAGCAATTCACCCCTCCACTTT	CASSNTRGSNSPLHF
TRBV2	.	15	TRBD2	TRBJ2-7	TGTGCCAGCACACAAGGACTAGCGGGGTCCTACGAGCAGTACTTC	CASTQGLAGSYEQYF
TRBV13	.	14	TRBD2	TRBJ2-7	TGTGCCAGCAGCCCGACCAGCGGGAGCTACGAGCAGTACTTC	CASSPTSGSYEQYF
TRBV5-1	.	14	TRBD1	TRBJ2-5	TGCGCCAGCAGCCAGACAGGGGTGGATGAGACCCAGTACTTC	CASSQTGVDETQYF
TRBV6-1	.	18	TRBD1	TRBJ1-3	TGTGCCAGCAGTGAAAGGGGCACACAGGGGGCGCGAGGAAACACCATATATTTT	CASSERGTQGARGNTIYF
TRBV4-1	.	17	TRBD2	TRBJ2-4	TGCGCCAGCAGCCGATCTAGCGGGAGGGCCCCCTTCCACATTCAGTACTTC	CASSRSSGRAPFHIQYF
TRBV6-1	.	13	TRBD1	TRBJ1-1	TGTGCCAGCAGGGTACAGGGGGCCACTGAAGCTTTCTTT	CASRVQGATEAFF